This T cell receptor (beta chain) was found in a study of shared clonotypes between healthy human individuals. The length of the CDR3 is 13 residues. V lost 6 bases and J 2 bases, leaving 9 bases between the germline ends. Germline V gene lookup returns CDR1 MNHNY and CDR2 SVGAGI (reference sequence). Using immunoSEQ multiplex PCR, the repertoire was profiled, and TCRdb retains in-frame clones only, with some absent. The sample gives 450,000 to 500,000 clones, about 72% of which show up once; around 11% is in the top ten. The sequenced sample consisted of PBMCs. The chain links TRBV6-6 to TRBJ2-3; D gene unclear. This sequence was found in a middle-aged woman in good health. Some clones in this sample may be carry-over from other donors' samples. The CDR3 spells CASRPPPTDTQYF. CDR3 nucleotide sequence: TGTGCCAGCAGGCCGCCCCCCACAGATACGCAGTATTTT.